This TCR beta chain was sequenced for a study of regulatory T cells in long-lasting Graves disease. Whole-study findings and limits: Lower TCR diversity characterized persistent Graves' patients relative to newly diagnosed patients.

This clonotype was detected many times. Its antigen is unknown. Arm-PCR of CDR3 regions and iRepertoire HTBI primers were the basis on which TCR beta libraries were built. TCRdb used MiXCR to reprocess the multiplex PCR reads, holding one entry per CDR3 protein. Seen here are about 400,000 distinct CDR3 sequences, 20% to 25% observed once, and the top ten hold 20%. The V gene's germline CDR1 is SGHTA and CDR2 FQGNSA. The CDR3 totals 15 residues. Trimming took 1 base from V and 2 from J, leaving 12 bases between them. Time point indicated: persistent/refractory GD, antithyroid drugs over 5 years with positive TRAb. Construction of the TCR library relied on RNA isolated from PBMCs.

The sequenced sample was peripheral blood mononuclear cells (PBMCs), obtained when the disease was refractory, from a patient treated with antithyroid drugs. The V call is TRBV7-2, the J call TRBJ2-7, with D maybe TRBD1 (5 bases). This clonotype originated in a female donor with Graves disease. The DNA for the CDR3 is TGTGCCAGCAGCTTAGTTGTAGACAGCACCTACGAGCAGTACTTC. This codes for CASSLVVDSTYEQYF. The full variable domain, completed using reference TRBV7-2 and TRBJ2-7, is GAGVSQSPSNKVTEKGKDVELRCDPISGHTALYWYRQSLGQGLEFLIYFQGNSAPDKSGLPSDRFSAERTGGSVSTLTIQRTQQEDSAVYLCASSLVVDSTYEQYFGPGTRLTVT.